Shown below are 14 T cell receptor beta chains from a single sample sequenced in a study of shared clonotypes between healthy human individuals. The method was immunoSEQ multiplex PCR; TCRdb's version includes in-frame clones alone and lacks a portion of them. Found here are some 1,900,000 clones, 85% to 95% of them singletons; the top ten hold around 1%. Naivety among CD8 cells was defined by CD45RO negativity and positive CCR7 selection, thereby excluding terminally differentiated effector memory CD45RA+ cells. The sample consisted of naive CD8+ T cells sorted from blood. These receptors were obtained from a man aged 18-30 years in good health.

The chain has TRBV7-9 and TRBJ1-4; D is uncertain. Germline V gene data show CDR1 as SEHNR and CDR2 as FQNEAQ (reference sequence). CDR3 length equals 14 residues. The germline V and J ends were trimmed by 3 bases and 3 bases, with 8 bases remaining between them. CDR3: CASSFVGSNEKLFF. The CDR3 region has the DNA TGTGCCAGCAGCTTTGTCGGGTCTAATGAAAAACTGTTTTTT.

The chain combines TRBV4-2 with TRBJ2-3; D may match TRBD1 or TRBD2 (5 bases each). The CDR3 is 17 amino acids. V gave up 0 bases and J gave up 3 bases, with 16 bases separating them. Germline V gene sequence: CDR1 LGHNA, CDR2 YNFKEQ. CDR3 coding DNA: TGTGCCAGCAGCCAAGATCCGGGACCCTCGTGGACAGATACGCAGTATTTT. Its translation: CASSQDPGPSWTDTQYF.

The CDR3 DNA sequence: TGTGCCAGCAGCTACGGGCCTAGCGGATCCTACGAGCAGTACTTC. Translating it yields CASSYGPSGSYEQYF. The rearrangement uses TRBV11-3 and TRBJ2-7, with TRBD2 identical over 7 bases. There are 15 residues in the CDR3. Germline V gene sequence: CDR1 SGHNT, CDR2 YENEEA. V lost 4 bases to trimming and J lost 1 base; unmatched junction nucleotides: 7.

As for this clone: The same CDR3 arises from other DNA sequences in this sample as well. The V call is TRBV2, the J call TRBJ2-3, with a tentative D call TRBD2 (6 bases). This CDR3 region has 12 residues. Between the trimmed V and J ends, which lost 8 bases and 3 bases, there was a span of 9 bases. Germline CDR1 reads SNHLY; CDR2 reads FYNNEI. CDR3 sequence reads: CASGGLTDTQYF. CDR3 sequence (DNA): TGTGCCAGCGGGGGGTTGACAGATACGCAGTATTTT.

The CDR3 here is CASSFGKGPGYTF. The CDR3 nucleotides are TGTGCCAGCAGCTTTGGGAAGGGGCCCGGGTACACCTTC. V usage is TRBV13 and J usage is TRBJ1-2, with a weak D call TRBD1 (5 bases). Looked up from germline, CDR1 is PRHDT and CDR2 is FYEKMQ (reference sequence). Deletions cut 3 bases from V and 11 bases from J, with 16 bases between. There are 13 residues in the CDR3.

The chain combines TRBV6-6 with TRBJ2-7, with TRBD1 matching over 7 bases. Germline CDR1 reads MNHNY; CDR2 reads SVGAGI (reference sequence). V dropped 6 bases and J dropped 2; count of bases not matched to a gene: 7. This CDR3 is built from 14 residues. CDR3 sequence (DNA): TGTGCCAGCAGGCCCAGGGACAGCCCCTACGAGCAGTACTTC. It yields the protein CASRPRDSPYEQYF.

The chain uses TRBV9 and TRBJ1-2; D uncertain. The V end lost 3 bases, the J end lost 4 bases, and 19 bases lay between the germline ends. This CDR3 has 16 residues. CDR1 is SGDLS and CDR2 is YYNGEE in the germline V gene. For the CDR3, the DNA is TGTGCCAGCAGCGCCTACCCCGAGGGTCATACCTATGGCTACACCTTC. Translation: CASSAYPEGHTYGYTF.

V gene TRBV5-1 combines with J gene TRBJ2-5, with a possible D match to TRBD1 (5 bases). Germline CDR1 reads SGHRS; CDR2 reads YFSETQ. V was clipped by 0 bases and J by 5 bases, with 14 bases between them. The CDR3 is 15 amino acids. CDR3 nucleotide sequence: TGCGCCAGCAGCTTGGGGGGTACGGCAGGGGAGACCCAGTACTTC. Residues: CASSLGGTAGETQYF.

The V call is TRBV28, the J call TRBJ2-5; 12 bases map to TRBD2. J was trimmed by 7 bases and V by 2 bases; bases with no gene match: 8. The CDR3 sequence is 16 residues long. Germline V gene lookup returns CDR1 MDHEN and CDR2 SYDVKM. CDR3 in DNA: TGTGCCAGCAGTTTACCTACTAGCGGGGGGTCTTGGACCCAGTACTTC. This encodes CASSLPTSGGSWTQYF.

The chain uses TRBV7-6 and TRBJ2-7, with 8 bases that match TRBD1. The germline gives CDR1 SGHVS, CDR2 FNYEAQ. This CDR3 region has 14 residues. J lost 7 bases, V lost 3 bases, and 8 bases had no gene match. The CDR3 loop reads CASSLAGTGVEQYF. As DNA, the CDR3 is TGTGCCAGCAGCTTGGCCGGGACAGGCGTTGAGCAGTACTTC.

The chain combines TRBV6-1 with TRBJ1-4; D may be TRBD1 (6 bases). The V end was cut by 8 bases, the J end by 3 bases, with 16 bases between. From germline, CDR1 is MNHNS and CDR2 SASEGT. This CDR3 comprises 15 residues. CDR3 nucleotides: TGTGCCAGCGGGCCAGGGGTAGTGTCTAATGAAAAACTGTTTTTT. Its protein is CASGPGVVSNEKLFF.

The gene calls are TRBV5-6 and TRBJ1-3; D is possibly TRBD1 (5 bases). This CDR3 contains 15 residues. Germline V CDR1 and CDR2: SGHDT, YYEEEE. Trimming pared 1 base from V and 2 bases from J, leaving 10 bases between. In DNA, the CDR3 is TGTGCCAGCAGCTTGTGGGGGACCCCTGGAAACACCATATATTTT. Its protein product is CASSLWGTPGNTIYF.

The genes are TRBV11-2 and TRBJ2-7; a possible D gene is TRBD2 (6 bases). This CDR3 region has 14 residues. Germline assignment: CDR1 SGHAT and CDR2 FQNNGV. Between the trimmed V and J ends, which lost 3 bases and 1 base, there was a span of 10 bases. CDR3 in DNA: TGTGCCAGCAGCTTTAGCGGCCCGTCCTACGAGCAGTACTTC. Residues: CASSFSGPSYEQYF.

This chain uses TRBV19 with TRBJ1-1, with 11 bases fitting TRBD1. The CDR3 totals 15 residues. V lost 5 bases, J lost 3 bases, and 5 bases stayed unmatched. The germline CDR1 and CDR2 sequences are LNHDA and SQIVND (reference sequence). The chain's CDR3 is CASSVGTGGDTEAFF. In DNA form, the CDR3 reads TGTGCCAGTAGTGTCGGGACAGGGGGTGACACTGAAGCTTTCTTT.